The clone carrying this T cell receptor beta chain came up a few times. For TCRbeta, the library was prepared with unique molecular identifiers. A single record per CDR3 protein comes from TCRdb applying MiXCR to the PCR reads. The data contain some 520,000 distinct CDR3 sequences, approximately 32% of them singletons. These data come from a study of T-cell reconstitution after alpha-beta-depleted transplantation in children. The CDR3 covers 8 residues. Germline V gene sequence: CDR1 DFQATT, CDR2 SNEGSKA (reference sequence). This clonotype was sampled from a human donor who donated a stem cell graft to a child with aplastic anemia. This specimen was PBMCs from the stem cell graft donor, taken from the stem cell graft. V and J are TRBV20-1 and TRBJ1-2; D is unresolved. In nucleotides, the CDR3 is TGCGGAGGCTATGGCTACACCTTC. It is translated as CGGYGYTF.